This TCR beta chain was observed in a study of regulatory T cells in long-lasting Graves disease. The CDR3 totals 14 residues. With 3 bases removed from V and 3 bases from J, the gap between germline ends came to 12 bases. Arm-PCR with iRepertoire HTBI primers amplified the CDR3 regions for these TCR beta libraries. TCRdb reprocessed the multiplex PCR reads with MiXCR, giving one entry per CDR3 protein. The data show about 470,000 distinct CDR3 sequences, with roughly 16% seen just once and approximately 12% held by the top ten. This sample's time point: newly diagnosed GD, antithyroid drugs for less than 3 months. After RNA was extracted from PBMCs, the TCR library was made from it. Separately, the same data were catalogued under a study of T cells in Graves' hyperthyroidism and ophthalmopathy. That investigation notes: Exclusion of patients followed from uncontrolled infection, other autoimmune disease, pregnancy or lactation.

This chain links TRBV12-3 or TRBV12-4 with TRBJ2-7; TRBD1 is a possible D gene (6 bases). The source was peripheral blood mononuclear cells (PBMCs), collected at new diagnosis, from a patient treated with antithyroid drugs. The origin of this receptor is a man aged 40-50 years with Graves disease. The chain's CDR3 is CASSFGTPNYEQYF. Written as DNA, the CDR3 is TGTGCCAGCAGTTTCGGGACACCGAACTACGAGCAGTACTTC.